This T cell receptor beta chain was identified in a study of blood T cells in healthy people across ages (dated by TCRdb to the mid-2010s). For the wider study: In model experiments, roughly one uniquely barcoded TCR beta cDNA molecule per two T cells was captured by template switching. To track age-related changes in TCR beta repertoire diversity, the study relied on deep sequencing normalized with unique cDNA molecular identifiers. Four age groups were formed from the donors: young (average 16 years), middle-aged (approximately 42), aged (62) and long-lived (roughly 81). Donors of different ages were randomly distributed across sequencing lanes to avoid experimental bias. Using the same blood draw, the study looked at two additional independent replicas of 1 million unique cDNA reads for two donors, one aged 18 to 30 and the other aged 80 or older.

Systemically healthy Caucasian individuals from Russia, approximately 39 in total and aged roughly 6 to 95 years, were included as donors. Each donor gave roughly 9 milliliters of peripheral blood, drawn into EDTA-treated Vacutainer tubes. Ficoll-Paque density-gradient centrifugation was used to isolate PBMCs, with at least 6.5 million per sample. Trizol reagent was used to extract total RNA from PBMCs, with at least 6 micrograms per sample. For every donor, an aliquot of PBMCs went through flow cytometry to measure the percentages of naive CD45RAhigh/CD27high T cells. This clonotype was observed a few times. Its antigen is currently not known. There are no base qualities to consult, and no much larger clone falls within one base. Library prep was done by 5' RACE. TCRdb shows the sequencer as Illumina HiSeq 2500. A second PCR of about 6 to 12 cycles was run with a J-beta primer mix and a sample-barcoded 5' primer. Each TCR beta cDNA molecule received a unique molecular identifier from a template-switch 5' adaptor carrying 12 random nucleotides. Each sample yielded at least 3 million CDR3-containing paired-end reads. The Mint cDNA synthesis kit, primed by a TRBC-specific oligonucleotide, was used to synthesize first-strand cDNA from all RNA. Following uracil-DNA glycosylase treatment, all cDNA underwent a first 18-cycle PCR with the universal primers M1SS and BC2_uni_R. As for the authors' bioinformatics: Each sample was normalized by randomly selecting 1 million high-quality reads, each carrying a distinct molecular identifier. Instead of being binned into consensus sequences, reads that shared molecular identifiers were thrown out. MiTCR, with a Q25 quality threshold and the strictest error-elimination algorithm, was used for CDR3 identification, clonotype clustering and error correction. A nonparametric unseen species model with Euler transformation was used to estimate lower-bound total TCR beta diversity. Using fastp trimming at Q25 and MiXCR clonotype assembly, TCRdb reanalyzed the public sequencing data and kept in-frame beta chains. Here each entry gathers all rows of one CDR3 protein and keeps the most common genes and DNA. These V and J calls are TCRdb output, not the study's own analysis. The sample includes about 1.4 million distinct CDR3 sequences, with roughly 64% observed a single time. 6.7% of the sample is held by the ten biggest clonotypes.

The full study reports these points: Estimates of total diversity based on one million sequenced T cells were considered lower bounds and underestimates. Conclusive comparison of naive and antigen-experienced compartments was prevented by the profiling of bulk unsorted PBMCs. Observed TCR beta diversity correlated strongly with the percentage of naive T cells measured by flow cytometry. Because donor CMV infection status was unknown, age-related changes in expanded clonotypes were potentially confounded. Compared with the aged group, the long-lived group had more naive CD4+ T cells, fewer expanded clones and increased TCR diversity, a pattern suggesting age selection. As age increased, observed TCR beta diversity per million T cells dropped in a roughly linear way, and a significant reduction was already evident by age about 40.

The sequenced material came from blood. The clonotype originates from a man younger than 30 in good health.

The DNA sequence is as follows: TGTGCCAGCAGCCAAGCCCGAGCTTACGGGGAGCTGTTTTTT. Its amino acids are CASSQARAYGELFF. The receptor chain draws on TRBV4-2 and TRBJ2-2; the D gene cannot be named for sure. The germline V gene gives CDR1 as LGHNA and CDR2 as YNFKEQ. Taken from cysteine to phenylalanine, the CDR3 has 14 residues. The retained sequence is limited to the CDR3, 42 bases, with the frame set at the first base. V is reduced by 1 base and J by 7 bases, leaving a spacing of 10 bases between them.